This TCR beta chain is from a study of T cell responses to AZD1222 COVID-19 vaccine. Trimming shortened V by 1 base and J by 3 bases, and 6 bases separated the two germline ends. The CDR3 has 14 residues. The germline V gene has CDR1 SGHNT and CDR2 YENEEA. This clone was observed a few times. Generated by immunoSEQ multiplex PCR, the TCRdb table keeps only in-frame clones and is missing some. The data hold 65,000 to 70,000 clones, with 83% observed a single time. The specimen was peripheral blood, collected 28 days after the second AZD1222 dose. The receptor was derived from an adult who received the AZD1222 COVID-19 vaccine. The gene calls are TRBV11-3 and TRBJ2-2, with D hard to call. In DNA, the CDR3 is TGTGCCAGCAGCTTAGGTGGTTACACCGGGGAGCTGTTTTTT. Residues: CASSLGGYTGELFF.